These T cell receptor beta chains were read from a single sample in a study of blood T cell repertoires in COVID-19. Sequencing was performed with immunoSEQ multiplex PCR; in TCRdb, only in-frame clones are kept and a portion is missing. The sample has some 430,000 clones, about nine tenths seen once. The specimen sequenced was PBMCs or T cells enriched from blood (not recorded which). Receptor source: a man younger than 35 who had recovered from COVID-19. CDR3s include the opening cysteine and the closing phenylalanine or tryptophan. A D gene is named only where the DNA matches it firmly. Rows may omit the clone size; those that give it use once, few, many or a size class.

clone size: .; D gene: TRBD1; J gene: TRBJ1-6; V gene: TRBV20-1; CDR3 DNA: TGCAGTGCTAGTGACCAGGGACAGCCGAATTCACCCCTCCACTTT; CDR3 protein: CSASDQGQPNSPLHF
clone size: .; D gene: .; J gene: TRBJ1-1; V gene: TRBV28; CDR3 DNA: TGTGCCAGCAGGAAACGGGTGAACACTGAAGCTTTCTTT; CDR3 protein: CASRKRVNTEAFF
clone size: .; D gene: .; J gene: TRBJ1-3; V gene: TRBV30; CDR3 DNA: TGTGCCTGGAGTGTACGGGGGGGCTCTGGAAACACCATATATTTT; CDR3 protein: CAWSVRGGSGNTIYF
clone size: .; D gene: TRBD2; J gene: TRBJ2-7; V gene: TRBV5-4; CDR3 DNA: TGTGCCAGCAGCCCGTTTACGACTAGCGGGAACTGGAAGGGTAGGGGCGAGCAGTACTTC; CDR3 protein: CASSPFTTSGNWKGRGEQYF
clone size: .; D gene: TRBD2; J gene: TRBJ2-1; V gene: TRBV27; CDR3 DNA: TGTGCCAGCAGTTCCCTAGCGGGAGTCACCTACAATGAGCAGTTCTTC; CDR3 protein: CASSSLAGVTYNEQFF
clone size: .; D gene: TRBD1; J gene: TRBJ1-5; V gene: TRBV2; CDR3 DNA: TGTGCCAGCCGTCCGGGGGACAGTGCCAATCAGCCCCAGCATTTT; CDR3 protein: CASRPGDSANQPQHF
clone size: .; D gene: .; J gene: TRBJ2-7; V gene: TRBV4-2; CDR3 DNA: TGTGCCAGCACAGCGGGCCCCTTAGGAGGGTCCTACGAGCAGTACTTC; CDR3 protein: CASTAGPLGGSYEQYF
clone size: once; D gene: .; J gene: TRBJ2-7; V gene: TRBV21-1; CDR3 DNA: TGTGCCAGCAGCAAACGGCCTAGCGGGATCTACGAGCAGTACTTC; CDR3 protein: CASSKRPSGIYEQYF
clone size: .; D gene: .; J gene: TRBJ1-4; V gene: TRBV25-1; CDR3 DNA: TGTGCCAGCAGTGCCCGCGGGGGGGCTTTGGTTGAAAAACTGTTTTTT; CDR3 protein: CASSARGGALVEKLFF
clone size: .; D gene: .; J gene: TRBJ2-1; V gene: TRBV7-2; CDR3 DNA: TGTGCCAGCAGCTTAGATCCCCTTTACAATGAGCAGTTCTTC; CDR3 protein: CASSLDPLYNEQFF
clone size: .; D gene: .; J gene: TRBJ2-7; V gene: TRBV29-1; CDR3 DNA: TGCAGCGTTGTCGGGGGTACCATGTACGAGCAGTACTTC; CDR3 protein: CSVVGGTMYEQYF
clone size: .; D gene: TRBD1; J gene: TRBJ2-7; V gene: TRBV6-5; CDR3 DNA: TGTGCCAGCTCCGACAGGGGGTGGTACGAGCAGTACTTC; CDR3 protein: CASSDRGWYEQYF
clone size: .; D gene: .; J gene: TRBJ1-1; V gene: TRBV4-1; CDR3 DNA: TGCGCCAGCAGCCAACCAGACAGAACGAACACTGAAGCTTTCTTT; CDR3 protein: CASSQPDRTNTEAFF
clone size: .; D gene: .; J gene: TRBJ1-4; V gene: TRBV11-2; CDR3 DNA: TGTGCCAGCAGCCCCCGGGGGGGCAGGTCTGGTGAAAAACTGTTTTTT; CDR3 protein: CASSPRGGRSGEKLFF
clone size: .; D gene: .; J gene: TRBJ1-2; V gene: TRBV6-5; CDR3 DNA: TGTGCCAGCAGTCCGGGGGGGGCCTATGGCTACACCTTC; CDR3 protein: CASSPGGAYGYTF
clone size: .; D gene: .; J gene: TRBJ1-1; V gene: TRBV2; CDR3 DNA: TGTGCCAGCACCGGGAGGCGGCAGAACACTGAAGCTTTCTTT; CDR3 protein: CASTGRRQNTEAFF
clone size: once; D gene: TRBD2; J gene: TRBJ2-1; V gene: TRBV5-5; CDR3 DNA: TGTGCCAGCAGCTTGACTAGCGGGAGCCATGAGCAGTTCTTC; CDR3 protein: CASSLTSGSHEQFF
clone size: once; D gene: .; J gene: TRBJ2-5; V gene: TRBV11-1; CDR3 DNA: TGTGCCAGCAGCTTAAGGGCCAGGGGAGAGACCCAGTACTTC; CDR3 protein: CASSLRARGETQYF
clone size: .; D gene: .; J gene: TRBJ1-1; V gene: TRBV11-2; CDR3 DNA: TGTGCCAGCAGCTTAGTCCCGGGATCCACTGAAGCTTTCTTT; CDR3 protein: CASSLVPGSTEAFF
clone size: .; D gene: TRBD2; J gene: TRBJ2-7; V gene: TRBV7-2; CDR3 DNA: TGTGCCAGCAGACAGTCTAGCGGAACCTCCGGGGAGCAGTACTTC; CDR3 protein: CASRQSSGTSGEQYF
clone size: .; D gene: TRBD2; J gene: TRBJ2-3; V gene: TRBV28; CDR3 DNA: TGTGCCACTTCGCCCCCCCTACGGGAGGGAGATAGGACGCAGTATTTT; CDR3 protein: CATSPPLREGDRTQYF
clone size: .; D gene: TRBD1; J gene: TRBJ1-2; V gene: TRBV19; CDR3 DNA: TGTGCCAGTAGTCCCGAGACAGGGTACTATGGCTACACCTTC; CDR3 protein: CASSPETGYYGYTF
clone size: once; D gene: TRBD2; J gene: TRBJ2-5; V gene: TRBV2; CDR3 DNA: TGTGCCAGCAGTGATGCGGGAGGTGAGACCCAGTACTTC; CDR3 protein: CASSDAGGETQYF
clone size: .; D gene: TRBD2; J gene: TRBJ2-7; V gene: TRBV5-1; CDR3 DNA: TGCGCCAGCAGCCTAACAGCGGGGCACCCTCGCGAGCAGTACTTC; CDR3 protein: CASSLTAGHPREQYF
clone size: .; D gene: TRBD1; J gene: TRBJ1-1; V gene: TRBV3-1/TRBV3-2; CDR3 DNA: TGTGCCAGCAGCCACAAGGGACAGACTGAAGCTTTCTTT; CDR3 protein: CASSHKGQTEAFF
clone size: .; D gene: .; J gene: TRBJ1-4; V gene: TRBV5-1; CDR3 DNA: TGCGCCAGCAGCGTAGACACAACTAATGAAAAACTGTTTTTT; CDR3 protein: CASSVDTTNEKLFF
clone size: few; D gene: .; J gene: TRBJ2-2; V gene: TRBV5-1; CDR3 DNA: TGCGCCAGCAGCTCCGGGACAACCTACACCGGGGAGCTGTTTTTT; CDR3 protein: CASSSGTTYTGELFF
clone size: .; D gene: TRBD1; J gene: TRBJ1-2; V gene: TRBV19; CDR3 DNA: TGTGCCAGTACTCGACAGGGGGCGAACTATGGCTACACCTTC; CDR3 protein: CASTRQGANYGYTF
clone size: .; D gene: .; J gene: TRBJ2-3; V gene: TRBV6-1; CDR3 DNA: TGTGCCAGCAGTGATCGGTTTTCTAGCACAGATACGCAGTATTTT; CDR3 protein: CASSDRFSSTDTQYF
clone size: .; D gene: .; J gene: TRBJ1-3; V gene: TRBV7-9; CDR3 DNA: TGTGCCAGCAGTTCCCCAGCTGGAAACACCATATATTTT; CDR3 protein: CASSSPAGNTIYF
clone size: once; D gene: .; J gene: TRBJ2-1; V gene: TRBV11-1; CDR3 DNA: TGTGCCAGCAGCTTAGGTCACTTCACGCCCTACAATGAGCAGTTCTTC; CDR3 protein: CASSLGHFTPYNEQFF
clone size: .; D gene: .; J gene: TRBJ1-3; V gene: TRBV9; CDR3 DNA: TGTGCCAGCAGCGTAAGCTACAGGGAACTCTCTGGAAACACCATATATTTT; CDR3 protein: CASSVSYRELSGNTIYF
clone size: .; D gene: .; J gene: TRBJ1-4; V gene: TRBV5-1; CDR3 DNA: TGCGCCAGCAGCGACCAGGGGTATAATGAAAAACTGTTTTTT; CDR3 protein: CASSDQGYNEKLFF
clone size: .; D gene: .; J gene: TRBJ1-2; V gene: TRBV5-8; CDR3 DNA: TGTGCCAGCAGCTTGGATCCCCAGGGGACGAATAACTATGGCTACACCTTC; CDR3 protein: CASSLDPQGTNNYGYTF
clone size: .; D gene: TRBD2; J gene: TRBJ2-3; V gene: TRBV7-9; CDR3 DNA: TGTGCCAGCAGCTCCGGGACTAGGGGAGATACGCAGTATTTT; CDR3 protein: CASSSGTRGDTQYF
clone size: once; D gene: .; J gene: TRBJ2-2; V gene: TRBV7-9; CDR3 DNA: TGTGCCAGCAGCTTAGGGAGACCCGGGGAGCTGTTTTTT; CDR3 protein: CASSLGRPGELFF
clone size: .; D gene: TRBD1; J gene: TRBJ2-7; V gene: TRBV24-1; CDR3 DNA: TGTGCCACCAGTGATTACTATGACAGGGGGCCGAGCGAGCAGTACTTC; CDR3 protein: CATSDYYDRGPSEQYF
clone size: .; D gene: .; J gene: TRBJ1-6; V gene: TRBV28; CDR3 DNA: TGTGCCAGCAGTTCCCGGGAGAGCTCCTATAATTCACCCCTCCACTTT; CDR3 protein: CASSSRESSYNSPLHF
clone size: .; D gene: TRBD1; J gene: TRBJ1-2; V gene: TRBV10-1; CDR3 DNA: TGCGCCAGCACCTCAGGGGGCTATGGCTACACCTTC; CDR3 protein: CASTSGGYGYTF
clone size: .; D gene: TRBD1; J gene: TRBJ2-7; V gene: TRBV19; CDR3 DNA: TGTGCCAGTAGCAGATCAACCGGGACAGGGAGGTACGAGCAGTACTTC; CDR3 protein: CASSRSTGTGRYEQYF
clone size: .; D gene: TRBD2; J gene: TRBJ2-2; V gene: TRBV3-1/TRBV3-2; CDR3 DNA: TGTGCCAGCAGCCCACGGGACTATACCGGGGAGCTGTTTTTT; CDR3 protein: CASSPRDYTGELFF
clone size: .; D gene: .; J gene: TRBJ1-5; V gene: TRBV5-8; CDR3 DNA: TGTGCCAGCAGCTCCGTTATGTACAAGCAGCCCCAGCATTTT; CDR3 protein: CASSSVMYKQPQHF
clone size: .; D gene: TRBD2; J gene: TRBJ2-7; V gene: TRBV5-1; CDR3 DNA: TGCGCCAGCAGCGGGGGGACTAGCGGGACCGAGCAGTACTTC; CDR3 protein: CASSGGTSGTEQYF
clone size: .; D gene: .; J gene: TRBJ2-1; V gene: TRBV6-1; CDR3 DNA: TGTGCCAGCAGGGAAGGCCGCTATAGTTGGCAGTTCTTC; CDR3 protein: CASREGRYSWQFF
clone size: .; D gene: .; J gene: TRBJ2-5; V gene: TRBV7-9; CDR3 DNA: TGTGCCAGCAGCTTACGAGACCAAGAGACCCAGTACTTC; CDR3 protein: CASSLRDQETQYF